This T cell receptor (beta chain) was sequenced during a study of T-cell reconstitution after alpha-beta-depleted transplantation in children. Preparation of the TCRbeta library used unique molecular identifiers. Via MiXCR, TCRdb re-called the PCR reads, giving one row per CDR3 protein. Of 350,000 to 450,000 distinct CDR3 sequences listed, about a fifth are singletons. In germline, CDR1 is MGHDK, CDR2 SYGVNS. CDR3 length: 14 residues. The junction had 12 bases not matched to a gene; V was cut back by 11 bases and J by 4 bases. The sample was PBMCs from the stem cell graft donor, taken from the stem cell graft. This receptor was taken from a human donor who donated a stem cell graft to a child with acute myeloid leukemia. This sequence joins TRBV25-1 and TRBJ2-5; 8 bases match TRBD1. The CDR3 coding sequence is TGTGCCGCAACTCCGGGCAGGGGGCGAGAGACCCAGTACTTC. As protein: CAATPGRGRETQYF.